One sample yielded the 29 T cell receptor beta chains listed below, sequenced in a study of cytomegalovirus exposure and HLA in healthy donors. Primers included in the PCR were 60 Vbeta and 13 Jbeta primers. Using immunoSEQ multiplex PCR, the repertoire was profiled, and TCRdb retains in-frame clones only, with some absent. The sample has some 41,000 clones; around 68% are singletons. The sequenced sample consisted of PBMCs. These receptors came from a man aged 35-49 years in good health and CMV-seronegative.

The CDR3 is CASSSGEIGLAGADTQYF. The CDR3 DNA is TGTGCCAGCAGCTCTGGGGAAATAGGACTAGCTGGCGCAGATACGCAGTATTTT. This chain links TRBV5-4 with TRBJ2-3, with 8 bases lining up with TRBD2. The V segment lost 3 bases and the J segment 4 bases; nucleotides outside the gene matches: 16. The CDR3 has 18 amino acids. In germline, CDR1 is SGHNT, CDR2 YYREEE (reference sequence).

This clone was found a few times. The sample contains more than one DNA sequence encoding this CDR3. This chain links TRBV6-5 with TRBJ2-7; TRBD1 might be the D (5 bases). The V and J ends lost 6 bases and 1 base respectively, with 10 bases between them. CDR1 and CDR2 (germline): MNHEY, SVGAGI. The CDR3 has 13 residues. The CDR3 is CASSLTASYEQYF. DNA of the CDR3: TGTGCCAGCAGCCTGACAGCTTCCTACGAGCAGTACTTC.

CDR3 in DNA: TGTGCCAGCAGTTACAAGGGGAAGGCTTTCTTT. Translated, it gives CASSYKGKAFF. The J gene is TRBJ1-1, the V gene TRBV6-5; TRBD1 is a possible D gene (5 bases). The germline CDR1 and CDR2 sequences are MNHEY and SVGAGI. The CDR3 contains 11 residues. With 2 bases removed from V and 11 bases from J, the gap between germline ends came to 9 bases.

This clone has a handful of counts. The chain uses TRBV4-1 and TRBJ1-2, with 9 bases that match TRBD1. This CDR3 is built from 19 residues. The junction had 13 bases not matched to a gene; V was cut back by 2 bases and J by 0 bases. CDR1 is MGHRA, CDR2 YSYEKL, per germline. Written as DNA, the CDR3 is TGCGCCAGCAGCCAATTAGTCGGGACAGGGTTTAATCCTAACTATGGCTACACCTTC. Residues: CASSQLVGTGFNPNYGYTF.

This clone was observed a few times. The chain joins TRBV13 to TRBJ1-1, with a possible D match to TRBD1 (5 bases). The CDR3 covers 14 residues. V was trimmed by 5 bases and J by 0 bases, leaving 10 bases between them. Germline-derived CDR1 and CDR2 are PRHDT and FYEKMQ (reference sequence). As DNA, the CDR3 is TGTGCCAGCAGCCAGGGCCTAATGAACACTGAAGCTTTCTTT. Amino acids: CASSQGLMNTEAFF. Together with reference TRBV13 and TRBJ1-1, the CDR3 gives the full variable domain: AAGVIQSPRHLIKEKRETATLKCYPIPRHDTVYWYQQGPGQDPQFLISFYEKMQSDKGSIPDRFSAQQFSDYHSELNMSSLELGDSALYFCASSQGLMNTEAFFGQGTRLTVV.

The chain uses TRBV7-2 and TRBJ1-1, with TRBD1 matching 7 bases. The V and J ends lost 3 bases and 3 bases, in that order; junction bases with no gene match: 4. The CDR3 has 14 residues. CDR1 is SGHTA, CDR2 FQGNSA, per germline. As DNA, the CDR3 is TGTGCCAGCAGCTTCCAGGGGGAGGACACTGAAGCTTTCTTT. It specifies CASSFQGEDTEAFF.

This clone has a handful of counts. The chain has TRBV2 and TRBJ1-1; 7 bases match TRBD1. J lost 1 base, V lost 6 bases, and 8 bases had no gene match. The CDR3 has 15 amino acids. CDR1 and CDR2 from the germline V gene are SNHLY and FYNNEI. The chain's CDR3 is CASSQTNRGNTEAFF. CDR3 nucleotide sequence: TGTGCCAGCAGCCAAACCAACAGGGGGAACACTGAAGCTTTCTTT.

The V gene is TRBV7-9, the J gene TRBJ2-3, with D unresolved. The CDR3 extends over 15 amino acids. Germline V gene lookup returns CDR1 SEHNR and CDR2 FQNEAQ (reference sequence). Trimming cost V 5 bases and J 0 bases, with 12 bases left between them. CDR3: CASSRLAPSTDTQYF. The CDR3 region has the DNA TGTGCCAGCAGCCGACTTGCCCCTAGCACAGATACGCAGTATTTT.

The chain's CDR3 is CAISEQTGGGSGYTF. DNA for the CDR3: TGTGCCATCAGTGAGCAGACAGGGGGGGGGAGCGGCTACACCTTC. The J gene is TRBJ1-2, the V gene TRBV10-3; the match to TRBD1 covers 9 bases. This CDR3 has 15 amino acids. V lost 2 bases to trimming and J lost 8 bases; unmatched junction nucleotides: 9. In germline, CDR1 is ENHRY, CDR2 SYGVKD.

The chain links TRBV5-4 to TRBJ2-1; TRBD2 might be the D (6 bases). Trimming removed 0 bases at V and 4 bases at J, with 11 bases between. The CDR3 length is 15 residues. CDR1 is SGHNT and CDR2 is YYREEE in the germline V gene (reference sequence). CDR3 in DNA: TGTGCCAGCAGCTTGGCGGGGGAACCTTACAATGAGCAGTTCTTC. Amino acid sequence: CASSLAGEPYNEQFF.

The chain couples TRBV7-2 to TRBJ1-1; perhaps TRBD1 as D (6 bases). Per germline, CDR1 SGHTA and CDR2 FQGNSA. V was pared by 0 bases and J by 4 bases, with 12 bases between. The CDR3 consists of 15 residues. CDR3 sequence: CASSLAQGRITEAFF. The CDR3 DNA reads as TGTGCCAGCAGCTTAGCCCAGGGGCGCATCACTGAAGCTTTCTTT.

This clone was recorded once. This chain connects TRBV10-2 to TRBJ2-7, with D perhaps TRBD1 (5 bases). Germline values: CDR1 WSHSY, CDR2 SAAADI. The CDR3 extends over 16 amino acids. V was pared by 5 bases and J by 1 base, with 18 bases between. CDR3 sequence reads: CASSKPSDTISYEQYF. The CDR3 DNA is TGCGCCAGCAGTAAACCCTCGGACACTATATCCTACGAGCAGTACTTC.

CDR3 bases: TGTGCCAGCAGTGAACCAACGGGAGGATACGAGCAGTACTTC. Translation gives CASSEPTGGYEQYF. The chain links TRBV6-1 to TRBJ2-7; 7 bases agree with TRBD2. With 2 bases clipped from V and 4 bases from J, the junction kept 5 bases outside the gene matches. The CDR3 contains 14 residues. Germline CDR1 and CDR2: MNHNS and SASEGT.

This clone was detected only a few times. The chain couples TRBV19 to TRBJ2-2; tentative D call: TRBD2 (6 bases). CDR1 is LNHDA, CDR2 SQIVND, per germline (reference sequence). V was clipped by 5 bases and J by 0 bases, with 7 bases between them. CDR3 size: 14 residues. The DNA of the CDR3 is TGTGCCAGTAGTCCGGGAGCGAACACCGGGGAGCTGTTTTTT. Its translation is CASSPGANTGELFF.

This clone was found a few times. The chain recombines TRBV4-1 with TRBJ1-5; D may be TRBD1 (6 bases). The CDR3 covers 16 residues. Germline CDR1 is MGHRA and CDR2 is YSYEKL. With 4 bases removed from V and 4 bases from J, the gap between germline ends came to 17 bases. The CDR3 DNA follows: TGCGCCAGCAGCCCCCGAGCGGGGGCTGGGAATCAGCCCCAGCATTTT. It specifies CASSPRAGAGNQPQHF.

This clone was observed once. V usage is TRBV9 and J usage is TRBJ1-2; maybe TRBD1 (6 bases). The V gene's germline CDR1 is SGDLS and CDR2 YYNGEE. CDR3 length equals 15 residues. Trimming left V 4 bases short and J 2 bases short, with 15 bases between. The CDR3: CASSPGGAGNYGYTF. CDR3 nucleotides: TGTGCCAGCAGCCCTGGGGGGGCGGGGAACTATGGCTACACCTTC.

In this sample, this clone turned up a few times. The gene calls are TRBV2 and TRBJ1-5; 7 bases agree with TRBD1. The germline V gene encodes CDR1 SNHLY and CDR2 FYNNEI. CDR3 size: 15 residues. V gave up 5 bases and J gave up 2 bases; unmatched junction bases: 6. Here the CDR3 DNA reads TGTGCCAGCAGTCCGACAGGGTTGGGCAATCAGCCCCAGCATTTT. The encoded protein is CASSPTGLGNQPQHF.

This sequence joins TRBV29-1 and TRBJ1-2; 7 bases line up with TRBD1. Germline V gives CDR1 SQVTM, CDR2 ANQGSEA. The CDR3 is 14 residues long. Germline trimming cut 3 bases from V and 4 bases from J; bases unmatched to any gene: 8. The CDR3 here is CSVDYGQAVYGYTF. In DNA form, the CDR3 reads TGCAGCGTTGACTACGGACAGGCCGTCTATGGCTACACCTTC.

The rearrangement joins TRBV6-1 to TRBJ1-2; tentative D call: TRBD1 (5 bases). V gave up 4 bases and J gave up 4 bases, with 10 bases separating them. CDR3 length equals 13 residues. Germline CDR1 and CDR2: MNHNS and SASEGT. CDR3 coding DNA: TGTGCCAGCAGTGTGGGGGGAGCCTATGGCTACACCTTC. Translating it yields CASSVGGAYGYTF.

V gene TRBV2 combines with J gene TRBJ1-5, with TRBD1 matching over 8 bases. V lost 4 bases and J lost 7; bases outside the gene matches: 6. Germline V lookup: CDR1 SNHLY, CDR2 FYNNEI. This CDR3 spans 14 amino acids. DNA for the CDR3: TGTGCCAGCAGTGCGGACAGGGAGGTGCAGCCCCAGCATTTT. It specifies CASSADREVQPQHF.

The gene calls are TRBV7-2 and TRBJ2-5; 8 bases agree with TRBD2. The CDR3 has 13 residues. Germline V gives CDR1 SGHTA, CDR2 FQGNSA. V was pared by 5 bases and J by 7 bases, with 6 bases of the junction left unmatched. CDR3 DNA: TGTGCCAGCAGCCCCGGGACTAGTAGGACCCAGTACTTC. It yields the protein CASSPGTSRTQYF.

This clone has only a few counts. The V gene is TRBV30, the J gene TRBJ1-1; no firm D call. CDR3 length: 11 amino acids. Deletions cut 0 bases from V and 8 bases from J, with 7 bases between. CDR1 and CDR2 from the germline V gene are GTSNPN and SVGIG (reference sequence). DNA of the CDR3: TGTGCCTGGAGTGTCAGGAGGGAAGCTTTCTTT. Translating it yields CAWSVRREAFF.

The CDR3 protein is CASSSRGRNYGYTF. The CDR3 DNA reads TGTGCCAGCAGTTCCAGGGGGCGAAACTATGGCTACACCTTC. The chain is built from TRBV25-1 and TRBJ1-2; 8 bases line up with TRBD1. The V gene end was trimmed by 5 bases and the J gene end by 2 bases; junction bases not matched to a gene: 4. This CDR3 is 14 amino acids long. Per germline, CDR1 MGHDK and CDR2 SYGVNS.

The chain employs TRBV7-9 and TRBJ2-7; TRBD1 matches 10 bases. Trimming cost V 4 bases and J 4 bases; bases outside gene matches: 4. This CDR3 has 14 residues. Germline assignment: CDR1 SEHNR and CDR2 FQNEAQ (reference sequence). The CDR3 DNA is TGTGCCAGCAGCTCGGGACAGGGGCTGTACGAGCAGTACTTC. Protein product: CASSSGQGLYEQYF. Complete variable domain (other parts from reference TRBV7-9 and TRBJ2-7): DTGVSQNPRHKITKRGQNVTFRCDPISEHNRLYWYRQTLGQGPEFLTYFQNEAQLEKSRLLSDRFSAERPKGSFSTLEIQRTEQGDSAMYLCASSSGQGLYEQYFGPGTRLTVT.

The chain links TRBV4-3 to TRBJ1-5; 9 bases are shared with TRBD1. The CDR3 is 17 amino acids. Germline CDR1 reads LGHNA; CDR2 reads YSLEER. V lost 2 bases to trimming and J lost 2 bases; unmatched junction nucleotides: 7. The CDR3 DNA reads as TGCGCCAGCAGCCAAAGTCCGGGGGACAGGGGCAATCAGCCCCAGCATTTT. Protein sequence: CASSQSPGDRGNQPQHF.

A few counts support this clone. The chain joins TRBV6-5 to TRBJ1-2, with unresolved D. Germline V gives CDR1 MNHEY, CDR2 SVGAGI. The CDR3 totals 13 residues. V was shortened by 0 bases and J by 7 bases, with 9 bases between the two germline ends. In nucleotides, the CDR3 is TGTGCCAGCAGTTACTCACCGGGGTTTGGCTACACCTTC. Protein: CASSYSPGFGYTF.

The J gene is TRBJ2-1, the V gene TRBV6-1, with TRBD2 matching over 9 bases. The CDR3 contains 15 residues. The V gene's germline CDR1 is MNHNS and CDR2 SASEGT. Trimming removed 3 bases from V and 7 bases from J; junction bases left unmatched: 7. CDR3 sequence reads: CASSEGLAPGNEQFF. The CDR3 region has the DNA TGTGCCAGCAGTGAGGGACTAGCACCGGGGAATGAGCAGTTCTTC.

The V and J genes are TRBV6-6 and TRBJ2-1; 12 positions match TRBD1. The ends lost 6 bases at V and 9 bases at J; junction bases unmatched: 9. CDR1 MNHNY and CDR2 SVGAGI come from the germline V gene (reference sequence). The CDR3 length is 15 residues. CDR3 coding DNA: TGTGCCAGCAGGAGATCGGGACAGGGGGCAATTGAGCAGTTCTTC. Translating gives CASRRSGQGAIEQFF.

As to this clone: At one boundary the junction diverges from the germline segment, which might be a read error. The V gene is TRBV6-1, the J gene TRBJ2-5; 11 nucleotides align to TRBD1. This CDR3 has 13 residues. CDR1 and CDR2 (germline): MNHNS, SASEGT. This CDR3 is CSSGQGALETQYF. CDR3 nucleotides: TGTTCCAGTGGACAGGGGGCTCTTGAGACCCAGTACTTC.